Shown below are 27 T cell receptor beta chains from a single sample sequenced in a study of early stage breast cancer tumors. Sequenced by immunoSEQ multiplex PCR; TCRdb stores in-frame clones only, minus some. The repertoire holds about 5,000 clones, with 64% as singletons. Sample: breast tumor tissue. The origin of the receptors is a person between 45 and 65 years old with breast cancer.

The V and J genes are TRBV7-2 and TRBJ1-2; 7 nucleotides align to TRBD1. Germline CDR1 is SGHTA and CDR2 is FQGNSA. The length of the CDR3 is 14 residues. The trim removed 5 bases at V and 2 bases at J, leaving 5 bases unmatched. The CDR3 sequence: CASSPTTGNYGYTF. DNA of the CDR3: TGTGCCAGCAGCCCCACGACAGGGAACTATGGCTACACCTTC.

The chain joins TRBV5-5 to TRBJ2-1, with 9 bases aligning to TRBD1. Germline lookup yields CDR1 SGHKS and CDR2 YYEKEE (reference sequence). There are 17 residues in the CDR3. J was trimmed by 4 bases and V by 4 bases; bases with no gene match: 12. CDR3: CASSTTFNRGRYNEQFF. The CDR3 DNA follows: TGTGCCAGCAGCACAACCTTTAACAGGGGGCGGTACAATGAGCAGTTCTTC.

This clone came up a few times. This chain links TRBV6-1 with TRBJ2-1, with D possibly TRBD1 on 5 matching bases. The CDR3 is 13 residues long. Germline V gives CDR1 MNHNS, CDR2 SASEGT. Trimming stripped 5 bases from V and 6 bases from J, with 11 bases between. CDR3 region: CASSQQVTNEQFF. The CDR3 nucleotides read TGTGCCAGCAGTCAACAGGTAACCAATGAGCAGTTCTTC.

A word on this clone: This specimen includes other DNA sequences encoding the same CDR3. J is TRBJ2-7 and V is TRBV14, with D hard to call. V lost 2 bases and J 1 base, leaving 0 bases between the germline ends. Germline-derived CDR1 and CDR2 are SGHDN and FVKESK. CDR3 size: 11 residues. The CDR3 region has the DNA TGTGCCAGCAGCCAATCCTACGAGCAGTACTTC. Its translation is CASSQSYEQYF.

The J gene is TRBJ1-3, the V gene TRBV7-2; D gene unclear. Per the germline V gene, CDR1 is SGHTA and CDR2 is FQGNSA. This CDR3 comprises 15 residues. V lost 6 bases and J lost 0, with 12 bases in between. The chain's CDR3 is CASSFNQNSGNTIYF. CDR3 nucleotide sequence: TGTGCCAGCAGTTTCAACCAGAACTCTGGAAACACCATATATTTT.

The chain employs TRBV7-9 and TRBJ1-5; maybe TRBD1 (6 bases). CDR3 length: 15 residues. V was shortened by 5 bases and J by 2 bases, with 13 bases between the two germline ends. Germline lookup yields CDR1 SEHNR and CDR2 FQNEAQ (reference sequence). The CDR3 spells CASSPQGMGNQPQHF. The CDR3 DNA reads TGTGCCAGCAGCCCCCAGGGGATGGGCAATCAGCCCCAGCATTTT.

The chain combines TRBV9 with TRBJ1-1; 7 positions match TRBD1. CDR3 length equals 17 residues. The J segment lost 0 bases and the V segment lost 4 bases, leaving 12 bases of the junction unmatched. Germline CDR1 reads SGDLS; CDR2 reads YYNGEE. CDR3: CASSPLDRPTLNTEAFF. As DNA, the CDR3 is TGTGCCAGCAGCCCTTTGGACAGGCCCACTTTGAACACTGAAGCTTTCTTT. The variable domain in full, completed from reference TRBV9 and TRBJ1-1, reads DSGVTQTPKHLITATGQRVTLRCSPRSGDLSVYWYQQSLDQGLQFLIQYYNGEERAKGNILERFSAQQFPDLHSELNLSSLELGDSALYFCASSPLDRPTLNTEAFFGQGTRLTVV.

CDR3 sequence: CASTRTASSYEQYF. The DNA of the CDR3 is TGTGCCAGTACCCGGACGGCGAGCTCCTACGAGCAGTACTTC. V is TRBV28 and J is TRBJ2-7; D is uncertain. CDR1 and CDR2 (germline): MDHEN, SYDVKM. The CDR3 is 14 residues long. The V and J ends lost 9 bases and 0 bases respectively, with 15 bases between them. Variable domain in full (rest from reference TRBV28 and TRBJ2-7): DVKVTQSSRYLVKRTGEKVFLECVQDMDHENMFWYRQDPGLGLRLIYFSYDVKMKEKGDIPEGYSVSREKKERFSLILESASTNQTSMYLCASTRTASSYEQYFGPGTRLTVT.

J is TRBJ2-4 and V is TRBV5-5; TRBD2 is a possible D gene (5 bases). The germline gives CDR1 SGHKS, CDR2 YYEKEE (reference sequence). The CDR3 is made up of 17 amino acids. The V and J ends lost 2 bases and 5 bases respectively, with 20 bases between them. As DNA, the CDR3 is TGTGCCAGCAGCTTCTCTCTAGTAGCTGTCGGGGAAAACATTCAGTACTTC. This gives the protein CASSFSLVAVGENIQYF.

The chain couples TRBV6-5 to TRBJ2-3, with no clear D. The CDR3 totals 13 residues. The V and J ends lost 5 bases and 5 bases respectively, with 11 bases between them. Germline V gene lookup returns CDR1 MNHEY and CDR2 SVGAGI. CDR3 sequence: CASSDIARDTQYF. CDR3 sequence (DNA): TGTGCCAGCAGTGACATCGCGAGAGATACGCAGTATTTT.

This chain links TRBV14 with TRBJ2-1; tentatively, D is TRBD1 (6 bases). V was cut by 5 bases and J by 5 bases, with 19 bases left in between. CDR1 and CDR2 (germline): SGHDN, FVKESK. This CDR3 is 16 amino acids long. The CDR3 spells CASSFRLGEGDNEQFF. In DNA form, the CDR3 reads TGTGCCAGCAGCTTCCGCCTTGGCGAGGGGGACAATGAGCAGTTCTTC.

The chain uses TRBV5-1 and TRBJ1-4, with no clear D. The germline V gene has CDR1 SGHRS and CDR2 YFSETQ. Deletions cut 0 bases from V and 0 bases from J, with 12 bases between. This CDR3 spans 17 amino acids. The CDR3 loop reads CASSLDRWGTTNEKLFF. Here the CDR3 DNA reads TGCGCCAGCAGCTTGGACCGATGGGGTACAACTAATGAAAAACTGTTTTTT.

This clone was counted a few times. CDR3 protein: CASSLSGSSNEQFF. The CDR3 DNA sequence: TGTGCCAGCAGTCTTAGCGGGAGTTCCAATGAGCAGTTCTTC. This rearrangement joins TRBV25-1 to TRBJ2-1; 9 nucleotides agree with TRBD2. From germline, CDR1 is MGHDK and CDR2 SYGVNS. The ends lost 5 bases at V and 6 bases at J; junction bases unmatched: 5. The CDR3 has 14 residues.

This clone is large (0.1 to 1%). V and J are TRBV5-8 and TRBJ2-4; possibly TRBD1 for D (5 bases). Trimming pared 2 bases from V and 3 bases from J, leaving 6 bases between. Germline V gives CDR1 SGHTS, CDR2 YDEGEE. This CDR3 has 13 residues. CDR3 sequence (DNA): TGTGCCAGCAGCTTAAGGGGCAAAAACATTCAGTACTTC. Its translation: CASSLRGKNIQYF.

CDR3 in DNA: TGCGCCAGCAGTGAGCCAAGGGGACAGGGGGTCTATGGCTACACCTTC. This encodes CASSEPRGQGVYGYTF. V is TRBV10-2 and J is TRBJ1-2, with 11 bases aligning to TRBD1. The CDR3 has 16 amino acids. Germline V gives CDR1 WSHSY, CDR2 SAAADI. V dropped 2 bases and J dropped 4; count of bases not matched to a gene: 6.

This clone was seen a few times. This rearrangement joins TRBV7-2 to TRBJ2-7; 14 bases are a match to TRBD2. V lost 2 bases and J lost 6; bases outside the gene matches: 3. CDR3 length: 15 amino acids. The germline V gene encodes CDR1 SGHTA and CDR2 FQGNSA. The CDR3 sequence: CASSLFGLAGGEQYF. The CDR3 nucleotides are TGTGCCAGCAGCTTATTCGGACTAGCGGGGGGCGAGCAGTACTTC.

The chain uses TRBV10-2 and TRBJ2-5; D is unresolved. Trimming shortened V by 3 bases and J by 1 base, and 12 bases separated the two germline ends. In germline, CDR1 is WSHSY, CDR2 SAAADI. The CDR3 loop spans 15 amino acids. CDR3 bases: TGCGCCAGCAGTGATTGGATCGGCAGCCAAGAGACCCAGTACTTC. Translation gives CASSDWIGSQETQYF.

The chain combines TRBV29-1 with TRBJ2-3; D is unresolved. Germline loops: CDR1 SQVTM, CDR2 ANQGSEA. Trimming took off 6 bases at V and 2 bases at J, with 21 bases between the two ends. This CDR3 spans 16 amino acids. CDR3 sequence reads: CSVRSAIISPTDTQYF. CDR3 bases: TGCAGCGTGAGGTCGGCTATTATATCACCCACAGATACGCAGTATTTT.

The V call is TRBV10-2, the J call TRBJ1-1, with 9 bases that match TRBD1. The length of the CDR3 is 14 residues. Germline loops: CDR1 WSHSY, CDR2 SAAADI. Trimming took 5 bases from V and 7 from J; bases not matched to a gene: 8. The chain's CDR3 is CASSLPGQGIEAFF. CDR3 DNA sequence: TGCGCCAGCAGTCTTCCGGGACAGGGCATTGAAGCTTTCTTT.

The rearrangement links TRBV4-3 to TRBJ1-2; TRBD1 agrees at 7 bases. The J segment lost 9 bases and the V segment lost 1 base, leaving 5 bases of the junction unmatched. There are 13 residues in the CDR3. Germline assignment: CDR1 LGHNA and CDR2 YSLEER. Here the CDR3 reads CASSQVGTVSYTF. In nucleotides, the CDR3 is TGCGCCAGCAGCCAAGTAGGGACAGTGAGCTACACCTTC.

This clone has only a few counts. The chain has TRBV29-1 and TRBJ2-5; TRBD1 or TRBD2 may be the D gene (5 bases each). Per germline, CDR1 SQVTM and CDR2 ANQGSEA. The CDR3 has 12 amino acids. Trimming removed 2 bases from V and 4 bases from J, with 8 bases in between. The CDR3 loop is CSVERGAETQYF. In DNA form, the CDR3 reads TGCAGCGTTGAAAGAGGGGCAGAGACCCAGTACTTC.

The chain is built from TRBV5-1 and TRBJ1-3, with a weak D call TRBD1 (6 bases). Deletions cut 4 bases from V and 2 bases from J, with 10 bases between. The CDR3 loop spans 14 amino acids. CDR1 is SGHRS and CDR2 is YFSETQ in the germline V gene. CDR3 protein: CASSQGQTGNTIYF. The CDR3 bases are TGCGCCAGCAGCCAAGGACAGACTGGAAACACCATATATTTT.

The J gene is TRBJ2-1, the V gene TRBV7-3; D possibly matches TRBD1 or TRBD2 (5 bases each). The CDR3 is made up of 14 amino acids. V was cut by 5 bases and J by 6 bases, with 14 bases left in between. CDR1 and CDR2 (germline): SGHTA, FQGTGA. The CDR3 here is CASSRDQGSNEQFF. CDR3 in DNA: TGTGCCAGCAGCCGGGATCAGGGCTCCAATGAGCAGTTCTTC. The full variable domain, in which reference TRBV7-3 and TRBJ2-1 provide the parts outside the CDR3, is GAGVSQTPSNKVTEKGKYVELRCDPISGHTALYWYRQSLGQGPEFLIYFQGTGAADDSGLPNDRFFAVRPEGSVSTLKIQRTERGDSAVYLCASSRDQGSNEQFFGPGTRLTVL.

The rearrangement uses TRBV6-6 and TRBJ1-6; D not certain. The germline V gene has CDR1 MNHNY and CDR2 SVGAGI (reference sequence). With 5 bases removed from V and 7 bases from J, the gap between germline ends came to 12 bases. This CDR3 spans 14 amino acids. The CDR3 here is CASSQQQWNSPLHF. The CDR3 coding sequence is TGTGCCAGCAGTCAGCAGCAATGGAATTCACCCCTCCACTTT.

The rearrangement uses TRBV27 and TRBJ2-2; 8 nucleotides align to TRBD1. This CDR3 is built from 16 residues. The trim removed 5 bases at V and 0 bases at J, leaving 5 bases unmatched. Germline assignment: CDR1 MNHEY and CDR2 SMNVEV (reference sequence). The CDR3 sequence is CASSLRTGTNTGELFF. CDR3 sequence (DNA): TGTGCCAGCAGTCTAAGGACAGGGACGAACACCGGGGAGCTGTTTTTT.

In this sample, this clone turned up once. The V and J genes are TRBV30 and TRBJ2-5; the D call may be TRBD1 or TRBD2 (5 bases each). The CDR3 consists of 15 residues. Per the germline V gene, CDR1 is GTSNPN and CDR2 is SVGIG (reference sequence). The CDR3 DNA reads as TGTGCTGGAGAGGGCGGAGCAGGGTTCGTCGAGACCCAGTACTTC. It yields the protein CAGEGGAGFVETQYF. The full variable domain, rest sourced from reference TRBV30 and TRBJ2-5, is SQTIHQWPATLVQPVGSPLSLECTVEGTSNPNLYWYRQAAGRGLQLLFYSVGIGQISSEVPQNLSASRPQDRQFILSSKKLLLSDSGFYLCAGEGGAGFVETQYFGPGTRLLVL.

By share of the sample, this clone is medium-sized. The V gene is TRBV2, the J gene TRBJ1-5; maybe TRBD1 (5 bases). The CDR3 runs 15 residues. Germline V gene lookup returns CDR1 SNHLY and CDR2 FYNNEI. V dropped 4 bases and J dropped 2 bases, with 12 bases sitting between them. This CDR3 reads CASSGDWGGNQPQHF. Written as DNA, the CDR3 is TGTGCCAGCAGTGGGGATTGGGGGGGCAATCAGCCCCAGCATTTT.